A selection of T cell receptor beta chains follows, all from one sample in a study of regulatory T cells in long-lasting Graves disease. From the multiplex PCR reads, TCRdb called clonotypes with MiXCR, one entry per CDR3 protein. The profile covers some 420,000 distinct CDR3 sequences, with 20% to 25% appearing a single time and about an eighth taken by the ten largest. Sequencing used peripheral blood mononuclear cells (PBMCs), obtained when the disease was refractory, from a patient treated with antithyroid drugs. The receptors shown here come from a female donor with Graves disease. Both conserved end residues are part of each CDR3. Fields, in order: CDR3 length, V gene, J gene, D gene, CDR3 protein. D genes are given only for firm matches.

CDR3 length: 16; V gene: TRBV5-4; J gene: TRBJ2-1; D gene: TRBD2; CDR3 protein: CASSLLAGVGLGEQFF
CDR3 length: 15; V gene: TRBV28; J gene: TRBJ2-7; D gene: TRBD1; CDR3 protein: CASSFLGTAPYEQYF
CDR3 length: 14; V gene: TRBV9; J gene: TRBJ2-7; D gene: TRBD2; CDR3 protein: CASSTTAGAYEQYF
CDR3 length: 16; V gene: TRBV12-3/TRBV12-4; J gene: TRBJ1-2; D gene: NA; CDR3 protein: CASSLARAGTTLGYTF
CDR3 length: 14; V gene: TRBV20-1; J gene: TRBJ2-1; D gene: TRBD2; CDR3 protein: CSATGTSGVNEQFF
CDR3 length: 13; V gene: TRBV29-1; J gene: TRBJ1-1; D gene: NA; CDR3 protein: CSVDEGWDTEAFF
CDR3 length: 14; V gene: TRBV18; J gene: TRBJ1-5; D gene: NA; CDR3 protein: CASSPDGLNQPQHF
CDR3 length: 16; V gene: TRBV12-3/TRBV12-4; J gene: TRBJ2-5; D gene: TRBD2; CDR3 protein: CASSSTSGSLLETQYF
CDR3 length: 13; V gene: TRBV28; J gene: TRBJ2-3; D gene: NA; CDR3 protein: CAWRGRGIDTQYF
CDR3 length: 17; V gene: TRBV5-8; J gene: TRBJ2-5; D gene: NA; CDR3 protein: CASSLSGASGGQETQYF
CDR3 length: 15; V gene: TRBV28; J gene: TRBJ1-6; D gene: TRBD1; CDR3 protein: CASSRGGRYNSPLHF
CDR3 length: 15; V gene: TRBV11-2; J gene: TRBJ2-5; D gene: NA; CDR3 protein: CASSSLNQGEETQYF
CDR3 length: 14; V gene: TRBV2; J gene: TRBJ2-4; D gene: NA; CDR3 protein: CASSDGLAKNIQYF
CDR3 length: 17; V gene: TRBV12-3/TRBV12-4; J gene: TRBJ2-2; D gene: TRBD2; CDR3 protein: CASSLVSGRALAGELFF
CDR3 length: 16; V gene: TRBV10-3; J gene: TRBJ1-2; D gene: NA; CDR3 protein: CAISEVEGWKLYGYTF
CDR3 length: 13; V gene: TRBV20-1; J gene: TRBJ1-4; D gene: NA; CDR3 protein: CSARVGLGEKLFF